This T cell receptor beta chain was captured in a study of blood T cell repertoires in COVID-19. Study summary: Sites in the United States, Italy and Spain provided acute and convalescent COVID-19 samples. Nucleic acid was either cDNA or gDNA, and it came from T cells, B-cell-depleted T cells, or PBMCs.

In the original workflow: Reference gene primer amplification yielded estimated nucleated cell counts. Sequenced by immunoSEQ multiplex PCR; TCRdb stores in-frame clones only, minus some. That table is the source of V, J and clone size, and D and trimming were worked out from the DNA. The sample has approximately 70,000 clones, more than 60% seen once. The length of the CDR3 is 15 residues. CDR1 LGHDT and CDR2 YNNKEL come from the germline V gene (reference sequence). Germline trimming cut 1 base from V and 9 bases from J; bases unmatched to any gene: 7. The gene calls are TRBV3-1 (or the pseudogene TRBV3-2) and TRBJ2-1, with TRBD2 identical over 9 bases. The sequence came from a woman between 50 and 59 years old with acute or convalescent COVID-19. What was sequenced was peripheral blood. CDR3 nucleotide sequence: TGTGCCAGCAGCCAAGCGGCGGGGGGGCACTTTGAGCAGTTCTTC. Translation: CASSQAAGGHFEQFF.